In its sample, the clone carrying this T cell receptor beta chain was seen a few times. What it binds is unknown. CDR1 is MNHNS, CDR2 SASEGT, per germline. Trimming cost V 1 base and J 4 bases, with 14 bases left between them. The CDR3 runs 15 residues. Although they were nominally healthy when sampled, donors likely had unrecorded immune exposures. The PCR used 60 Vbeta and 13 Jbeta primers. Profiling relied on immunoSEQ multiplex PCR, and the TCRdb table lists in-frame clones only, not all of them. Of fewer than 200,000 clones listed, 65% to 80% are singletons. These data belong to a study of cytomegalovirus exposure and HLA in healthy donors. About the research overall: Early release data held around 82 million unique TCRs from HLA-typed donors.

Notes on the study in general: A missense variant in DCLRE1C was later tied to TCR beta V- and J-gene trimming.

The chain couples TRBV6-1 to TRBJ2-7, with a possible D match to TRBD2 (6 bases). This TCR came from a woman aged 40 to 50 in good health and CMV-seronegative. The sequenced sample was PBMCs. The CDR3 is CASSEGGGGLYEQYF. CDR3 coding DNA: TGTGCCAGCAGTGAAGGGGGAGGAGGGCTATACGAGCAGTACTTC.